This record concerns one T cell receptor (beta chain) sequence. Antigen: not known. The TCR alpha and TCR beta cDNA libraries, bearing sample barcodes and UMIs, were generated by 5'RACE using constant-segment primers. TCRdb used MiXCR to reprocess the 5' RACE reads, holding one entry per CDR3 protein. This table has 350,000 to 500,000 distinct CDR3 sequences, more than 15% appearing once. The length of the CDR3 is 14 residues. Trimming left V 4 bases short and J 8 bases short, with 12 bases between. This sample is part of a study of T-cell memory formation after mild COVID-19. Overall study findings and caveats: CD4+ contracting clones lay mainly in CM and EM, CD8+ ones in EMRA.

The receptor's source is a man aged 18 to 29 who had mild COVID-19 (a few samples of this study predate the infection). Cell type and time point are not known. The V call is TRBV12-3 or TRBV12-4, the J call TRBJ1-6; tentatively, D is TRBD1 (6 bases). The material sequenced was PBMCs or a T cell subset sorted from them (not recorded which). CDR3 coding DNA: TGTGCCAGCAGTTCAGGGGCGAACGATTCACCCCTCCACTTT. This gives the protein CASSSGANDSPLHF.